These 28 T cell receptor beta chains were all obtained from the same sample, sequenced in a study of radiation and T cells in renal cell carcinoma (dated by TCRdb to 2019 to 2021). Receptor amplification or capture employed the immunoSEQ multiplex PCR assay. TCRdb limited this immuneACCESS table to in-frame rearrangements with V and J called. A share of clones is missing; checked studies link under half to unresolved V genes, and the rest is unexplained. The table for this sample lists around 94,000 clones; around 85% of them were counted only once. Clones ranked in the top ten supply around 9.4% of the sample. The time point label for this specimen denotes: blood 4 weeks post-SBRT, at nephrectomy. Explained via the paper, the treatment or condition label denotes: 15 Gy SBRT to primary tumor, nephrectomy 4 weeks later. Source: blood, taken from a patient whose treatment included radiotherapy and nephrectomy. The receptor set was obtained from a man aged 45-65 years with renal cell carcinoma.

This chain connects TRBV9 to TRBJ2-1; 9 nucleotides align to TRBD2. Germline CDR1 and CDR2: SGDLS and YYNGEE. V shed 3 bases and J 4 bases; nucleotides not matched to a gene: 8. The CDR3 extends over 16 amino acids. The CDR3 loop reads CASSESTSGLYNEQFF. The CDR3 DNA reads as TGTGCCAGCAGCGAATCGACTAGCGGACTTTACAATGAGCAGTTCTTC.

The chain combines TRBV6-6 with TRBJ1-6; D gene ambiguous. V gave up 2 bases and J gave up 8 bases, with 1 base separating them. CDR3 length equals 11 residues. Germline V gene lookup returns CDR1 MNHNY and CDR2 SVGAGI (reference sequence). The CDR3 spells CASSYDSPLHF. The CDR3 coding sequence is TGTGCCAGCAGTTACGATTCACCCCTCCACTTT.

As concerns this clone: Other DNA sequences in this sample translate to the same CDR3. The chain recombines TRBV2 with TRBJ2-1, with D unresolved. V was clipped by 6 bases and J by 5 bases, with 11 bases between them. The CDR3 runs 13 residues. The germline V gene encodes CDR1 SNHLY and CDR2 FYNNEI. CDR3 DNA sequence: TGTGCCAGCAGAAACTCCCCCAACAATGAGCAGTTCTTC. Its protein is CASRNSPNNEQFF.

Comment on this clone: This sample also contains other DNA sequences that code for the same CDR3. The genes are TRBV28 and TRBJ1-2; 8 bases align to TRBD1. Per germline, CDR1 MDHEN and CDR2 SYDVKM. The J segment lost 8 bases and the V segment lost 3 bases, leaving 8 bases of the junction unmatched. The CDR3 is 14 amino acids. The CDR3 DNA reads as TGTGCCAGCAGTTTGCCTCAGGGGGCTCGGGGCTACACCTTC. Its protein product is CASSLPQGARGYTF.

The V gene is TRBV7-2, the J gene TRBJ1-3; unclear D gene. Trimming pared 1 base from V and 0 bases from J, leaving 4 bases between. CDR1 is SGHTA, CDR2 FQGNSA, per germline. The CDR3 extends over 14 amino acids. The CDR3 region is CASSLDYSGNTIYF. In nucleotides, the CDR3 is TGTGCCAGCAGCTTAGACTACTCTGGAAACACCATATATTTT. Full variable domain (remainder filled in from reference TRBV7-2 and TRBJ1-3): GAGVSQSPSNKVTEKGKDVELRCDPISGHTALYWYRQSLGQGLEFLIYFQGNSAPDKSGLPSDRFSAERTGGSVSTLTIQRTQQEDSAVYLCASSLDYSGNTIYFGEGSWLTVV.

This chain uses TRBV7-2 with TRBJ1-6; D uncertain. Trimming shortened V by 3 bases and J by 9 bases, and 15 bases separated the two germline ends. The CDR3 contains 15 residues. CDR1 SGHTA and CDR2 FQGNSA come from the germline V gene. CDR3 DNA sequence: TGTGCCAGCAGCTTGCCAACAGCTTCTAGTTCACCCCTCCACTTT. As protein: CASSLPTASSSPLHF.

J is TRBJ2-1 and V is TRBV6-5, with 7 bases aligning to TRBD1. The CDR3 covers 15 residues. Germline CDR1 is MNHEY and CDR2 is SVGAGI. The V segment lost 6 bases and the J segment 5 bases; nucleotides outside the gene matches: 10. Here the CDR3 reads CASSLTGTANNEQFF. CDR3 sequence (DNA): TGTGCCAGCAGCCTAACCGGGACAGCCAACAATGAGCAGTTCTTC.

CDR3 in amino acids: CASSERLAIPGDTQYF. The CDR3 DNA sequence: TGTGCCAGCAGCGAGAGGCTAGCGATCCCAGGGGATACGCAGTATTTT. This chain uses TRBV5-8 with TRBJ2-3; maybe TRBD2 (6 bases). From germline, CDR1 is SGHTS and CDR2 YDEGEE. This CDR3 contains 16 residues. V lost 4 bases, J lost 6 bases, and 21 bases lay in between. Drawing the rest from reference TRBV5-8 and TRBJ2-3, the complete variable domain is EAGVTQSPTHLIKTRGQQATLRCSPISGHTSVYWYQQALGLGLQFLLWYDEGEERNRGNFPPRFSGRQFPNYSSELNVNALELEDSALYLCASSERLAIPGDTQYFGPGTRLTVL.

The CDR3 region is CASSKTQGMNTEAFF. For the CDR3, the DNA is TGTGCCAGCAGCAAAACACAGGGTATGAACACTGAAGCTTTCTTT. This rearrangement joins TRBV5-5 to TRBJ1-1; tentative D call: TRBD1 (6 bases). V lost 4 bases, J lost 0 bases, and 13 bases lay in between. The CDR3 length is 15 residues. Germline CDR1 is SGHKS and CDR2 is YYEKEE (reference sequence).

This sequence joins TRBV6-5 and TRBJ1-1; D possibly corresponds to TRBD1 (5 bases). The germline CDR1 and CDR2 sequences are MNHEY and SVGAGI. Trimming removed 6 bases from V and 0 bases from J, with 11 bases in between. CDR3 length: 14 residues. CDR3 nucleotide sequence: TGTGCCAGCAGCTCCCAGGGACTGAACACTGAAGCTTTCTTT. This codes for CASSSQGLNTEAFF.

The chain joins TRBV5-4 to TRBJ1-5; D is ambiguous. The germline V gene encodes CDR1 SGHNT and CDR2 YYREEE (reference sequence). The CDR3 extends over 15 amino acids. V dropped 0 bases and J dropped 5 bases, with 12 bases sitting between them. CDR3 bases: TGTGCCAGCAGCTTGGATCCGGGTTACGATCAGCCCCAGCATTTT. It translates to CASSLDPGYDQPQHF.

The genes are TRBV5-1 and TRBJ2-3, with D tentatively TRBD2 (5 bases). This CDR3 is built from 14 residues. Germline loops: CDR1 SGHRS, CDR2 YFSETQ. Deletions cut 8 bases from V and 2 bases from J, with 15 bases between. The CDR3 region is CASLLLDSTDTQYF. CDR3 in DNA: TGCGCCAGTCTTCTACTGGACTCCACAGATACGCAGTATTTT. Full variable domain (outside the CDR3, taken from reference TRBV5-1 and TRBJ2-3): KAGVTQTPRYLIKTRGQQVTLSCSPISGHRSVSWYQQTPGQGLQFLFEYFSETQRNKGNFPGRFSGRQFSNSRSEMNVSTLELGDSALYLCASLLLDSTDTQYFGPGTRLTVL.

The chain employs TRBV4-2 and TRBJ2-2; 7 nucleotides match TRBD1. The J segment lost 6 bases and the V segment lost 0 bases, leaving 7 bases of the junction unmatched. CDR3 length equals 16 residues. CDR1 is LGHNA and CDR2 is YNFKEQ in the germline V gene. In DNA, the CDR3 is TGTGCCAGCAGCCAAGATCCTGACAGGGTAGCCGGGGAGCTGTTTTTT. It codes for CASSQDPDRVAGELFF.

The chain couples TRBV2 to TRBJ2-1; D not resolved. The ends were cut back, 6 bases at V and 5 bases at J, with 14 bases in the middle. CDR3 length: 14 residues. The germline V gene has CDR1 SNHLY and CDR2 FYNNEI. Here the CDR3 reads CASSSFVVDNEQFF. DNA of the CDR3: TGTGCCAGCAGCTCCTTTGTTGTGGACAATGAGCAGTTCTTC. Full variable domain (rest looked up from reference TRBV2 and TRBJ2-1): EPEVTQTPSHQVTQMGQEVILRCVPISNHLYFYWYRQILGQKVEFLVSFYNNEISEKSEIFDDQFSVERPDGSNFTLKIRSTKLEDSAMYFCASSSFVVDNEQFFGPGTRLTVL.

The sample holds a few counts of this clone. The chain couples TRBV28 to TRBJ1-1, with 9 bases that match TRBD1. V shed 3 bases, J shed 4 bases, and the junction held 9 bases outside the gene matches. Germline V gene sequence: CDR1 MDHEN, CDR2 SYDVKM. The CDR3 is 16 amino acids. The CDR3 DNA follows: TGTGCCAGCAGTTTGATCACAGGGGGCTTTTTCACTGAAGCTTTCTTT. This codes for CASSLITGGFFTEAFF.

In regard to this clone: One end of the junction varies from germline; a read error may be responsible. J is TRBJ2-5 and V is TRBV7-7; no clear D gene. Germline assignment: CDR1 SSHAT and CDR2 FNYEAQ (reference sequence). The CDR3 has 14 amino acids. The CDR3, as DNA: TGTGCTAGCAGCTTAGCACCCTTCGGGGAGACCCAGTACTTC. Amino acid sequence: CASSLAPFGETQYF.

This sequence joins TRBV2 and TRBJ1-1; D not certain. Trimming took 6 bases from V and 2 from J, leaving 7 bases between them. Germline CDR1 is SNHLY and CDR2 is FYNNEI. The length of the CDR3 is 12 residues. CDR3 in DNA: TGTGCCAGCAGGGCCGATAACACTGAAGCTTTCTTT. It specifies CASRADNTEAFF. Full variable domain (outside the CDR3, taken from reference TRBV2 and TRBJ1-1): EPEVTQTPSHQVTQMGQEVILRCVPISNHLYFYWYRQILGQKVEFLVSFYNNEISEKSEIFDDQFSVERPDGSNFTLKIRSTKLEDSAMYFCASRADNTEAFFGQGTRLTVV.

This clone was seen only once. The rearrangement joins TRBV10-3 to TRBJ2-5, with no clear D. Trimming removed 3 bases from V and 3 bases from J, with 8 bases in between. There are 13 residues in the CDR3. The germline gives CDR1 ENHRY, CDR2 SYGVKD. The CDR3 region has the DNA TGTGCCATCAGTGATTTTCAGAAAGAGACCCAGTACTTC. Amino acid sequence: CAISDFQKETQYF.

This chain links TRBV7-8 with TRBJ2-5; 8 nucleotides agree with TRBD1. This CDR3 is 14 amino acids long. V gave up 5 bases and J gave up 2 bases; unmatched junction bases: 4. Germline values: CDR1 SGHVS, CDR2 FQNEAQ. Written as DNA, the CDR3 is TGTGCCAGCAGCGCGGACAGGGATCAAGAGACCCAGTACTTC. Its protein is CASSADRDQETQYF.

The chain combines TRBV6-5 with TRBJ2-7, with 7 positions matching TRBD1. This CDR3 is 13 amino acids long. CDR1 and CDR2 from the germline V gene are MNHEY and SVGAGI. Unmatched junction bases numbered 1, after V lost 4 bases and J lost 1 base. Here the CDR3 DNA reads TGTGCCAGCAGTTCGACAGGGTCCTACGAGCAGTACTTC. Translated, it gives CASSSTGSYEQYF.

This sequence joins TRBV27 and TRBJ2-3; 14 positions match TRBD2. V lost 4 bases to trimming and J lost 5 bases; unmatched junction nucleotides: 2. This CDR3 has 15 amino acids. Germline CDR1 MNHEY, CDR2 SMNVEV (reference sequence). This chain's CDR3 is CASSSGTSGRDTQYF. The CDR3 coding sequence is TGTGCCAGCAGTTCCGGGACTAGCGGGAGAGATACGCAGTATTTT.

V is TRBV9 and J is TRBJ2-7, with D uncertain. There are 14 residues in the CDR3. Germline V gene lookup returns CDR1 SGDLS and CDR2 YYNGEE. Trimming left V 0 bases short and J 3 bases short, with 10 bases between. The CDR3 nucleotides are TGTGCCAGCAGCGTAGTGGGCAATGACTACGAGCAGTACTTC. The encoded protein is CASSVVGNDYEQYF. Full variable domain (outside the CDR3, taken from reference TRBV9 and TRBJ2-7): DSGVTQTPKHLITATGQRVTLRCSPRSGDLSVYWYQQSLDQGLQFLIQYYNGEERAKGNILERFSAQQFPDLHSELNLSSLELGDSALYFCASSVVGNDYEQYFGPGTRLTVT.

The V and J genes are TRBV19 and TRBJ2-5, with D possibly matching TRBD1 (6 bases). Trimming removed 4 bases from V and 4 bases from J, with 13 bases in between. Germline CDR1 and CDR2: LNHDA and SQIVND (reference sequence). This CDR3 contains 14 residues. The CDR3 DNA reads TGTGCCAGTAGTAGTGGACTGGGGGCAGAGACCCAGTACTTC. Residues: CASSSGLGAETQYF.

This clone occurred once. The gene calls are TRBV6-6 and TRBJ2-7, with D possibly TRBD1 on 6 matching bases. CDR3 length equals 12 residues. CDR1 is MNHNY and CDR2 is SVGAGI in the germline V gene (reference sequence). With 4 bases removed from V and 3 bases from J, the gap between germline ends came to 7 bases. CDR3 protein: CASSSRGYEQYF. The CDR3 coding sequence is TGTGCCAGCAGTTCCAGGGGCTACGAGCAGTACTTC.

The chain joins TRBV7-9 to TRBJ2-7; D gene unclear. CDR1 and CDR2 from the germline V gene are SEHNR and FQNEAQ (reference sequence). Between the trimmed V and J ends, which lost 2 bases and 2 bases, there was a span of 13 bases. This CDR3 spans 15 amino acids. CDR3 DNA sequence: TGTGCCAGCAGCTTAAAGCGTAGGAACCCCTACGAGCAGTACTTC. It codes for CASSLKRRNPYEQYF. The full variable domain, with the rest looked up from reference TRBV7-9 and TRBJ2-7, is DTGVSQNPRHKITKRGQNVTFRCDPISEHNRLYWYRQTLGQGPEFLTYFQNEAQLEKSRLLSDRFSAERPKGSFSTLEIQRTEQGDSAMYLCASSLKRRNPYEQYFGPGTRLTVT.

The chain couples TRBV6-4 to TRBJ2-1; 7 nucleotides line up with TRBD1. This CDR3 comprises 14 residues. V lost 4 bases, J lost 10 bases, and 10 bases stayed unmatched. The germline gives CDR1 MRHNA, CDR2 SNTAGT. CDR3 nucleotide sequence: TGTGCCAGCAGTGCCCTGACAGGGTTTGGAGAGCAGTTCTTC. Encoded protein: CASSALTGFGEQFF.

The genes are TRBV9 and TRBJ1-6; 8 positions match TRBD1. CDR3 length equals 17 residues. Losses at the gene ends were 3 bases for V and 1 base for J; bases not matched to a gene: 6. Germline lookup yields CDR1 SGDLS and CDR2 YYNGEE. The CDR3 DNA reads TGTGCCAGCAGCGCAGGACAGGGCCGGTCCTATAATTCACCCCTCCACTTT. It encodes CASSAGQGRSYNSPLHF.

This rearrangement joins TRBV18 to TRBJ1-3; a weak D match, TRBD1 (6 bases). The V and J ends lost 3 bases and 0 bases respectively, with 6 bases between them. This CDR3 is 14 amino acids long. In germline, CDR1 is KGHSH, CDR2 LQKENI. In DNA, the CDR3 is TGTGCCAGCTCACCGGGACACTCTGGAAACACCATATATTTT. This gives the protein CASSPGHSGNTIYF.